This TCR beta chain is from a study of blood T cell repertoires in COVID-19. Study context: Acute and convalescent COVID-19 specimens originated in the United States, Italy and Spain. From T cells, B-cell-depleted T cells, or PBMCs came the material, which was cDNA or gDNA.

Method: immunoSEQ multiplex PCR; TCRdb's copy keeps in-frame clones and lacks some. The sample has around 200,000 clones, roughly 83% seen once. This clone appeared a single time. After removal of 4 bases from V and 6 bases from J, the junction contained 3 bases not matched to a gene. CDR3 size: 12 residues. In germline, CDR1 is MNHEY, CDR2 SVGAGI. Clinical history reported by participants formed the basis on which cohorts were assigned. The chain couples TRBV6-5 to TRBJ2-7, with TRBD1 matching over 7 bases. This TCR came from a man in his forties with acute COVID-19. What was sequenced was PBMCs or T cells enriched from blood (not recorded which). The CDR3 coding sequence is TGTGCCAGCAGTTCCTGGGACAGCGAGCAGTACTTC. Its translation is CASSSWDSEQYF.